These 22 T cell receptor beta chains were all obtained from the same sample, sequenced in a study of cytomegalovirus exposure and HLA in healthy donors (TCRdb year 2017). The library was produced with the immunoSEQ multiplex PCR assay. For the multiplex PCR, a mixture combining 60 forward primers for TCR Vbeta segments and 13 reverse primers for TCR Jbeta segments was used. TCRdb holds this immuneACCESS table with in-frame rearrangements only. Some clones are missing; in checked studies, unresolved V genes explain under half, and the rest has no known cause. The sample has approximately 180,000 clones on record, 80% to 85% of them singletons. In total, the top ten clones hold 1.5% to 2% of the sample. Sequenced input: PBMCs. All receptors come from a young woman in good health and CMV-seronegative.

The chain uses TRBV30 and TRBJ1-1; D call uncertain. The germline gives CDR1 GTSNPN, CDR2 SVGIG (reference sequence). The ends were cut back, 3 bases at V and 6 bases at J, with 23 bases in the middle. There are 16 residues in the CDR3. The CDR3 here is CAWSPFAGSHGAEAFF. The CDR3, as DNA: TGTGCCTGGAGCCCCTTCGCGGGGTCACACGGCGCTGAAGCTTTCTTT.

The rearrangement uses TRBV5-5 and TRBJ2-1; TRBD2 matches 8 bases. The CDR3 is 18 residues long. Germline V CDR1 and CDR2: SGHKS, YYEKEE (reference sequence). Losses at the gene ends were 3 bases for V and 1 base for J; bases not matched to a gene: 12. CDR3 DNA sequence: TGTGCCAGCAGCTCGGGGAGGTTAGCGGGAACGTCCTACAATGAGCAGTTCTTC. Its protein product is CASSSGRLAGTSYNEQFF.

The rearrangement links TRBV19 to TRBJ1-4, with unresolved D. Trimming cost V 2 bases and J 7 bases, with 5 bases left between them. The germline gives CDR1 LNHDA, CDR2 SQIVND (reference sequence). CDR3 size: 12 residues. The CDR3 DNA reads as TGTGCCAGTAGTATATACGGTGAAAAACTGTTTTTT. Translation: CASSIYGEKLFF.

This clone was observed a single time. V usage is TRBV30 and J usage is TRBJ2-1; 11 bases align to TRBD2. The CDR3 extends over 15 amino acids. The V gene's germline CDR1 is GTSNPN and CDR2 SVGIG (reference sequence). The V segment lost 2 bases and the J segment 10 bases; nucleotides outside the gene matches: 10. CDR3 nucleotide sequence: TGTGCCTGGAGTCTTTCTCATAGCGGGAGGGCCGAGCAGTTCTTC. It translates to CAWSLSHSGRAEQFF.

The chain links TRBV29-1 to TRBJ2-7; D is perhaps TRBD2 (5 bases). The CDR3 covers 10 residues. In germline, CDR1 is SQVTM, CDR2 ANQGSEA. Trimming took 5 bases from V and 6 from J, leaving 8 bases between them. The CDR3, as DNA: TGCAGCGTTCGGGGATCCGAGCAGTACTTC. Its protein product is CSVRGSEQYF.

V is TRBV11-2 and J is TRBJ2-1, with D perhaps TRBD2 (6 bases). V lost 1 base and J 6 bases, leaving 16 bases between the germline ends. The CDR3 has 16 residues. The germline gives CDR1 SGHAT, CDR2 FQNNGV. This CDR3 reads CASSLASAGSLNEQFF. For the CDR3, the DNA is TGTGCCAGCAGCTTAGCTTCCGCGGGGAGCCTCAATGAGCAGTTCTTC.

The chain couples TRBV30 to TRBJ1-1; D is unclear. Germline lookup yields CDR1 GTSNPN and CDR2 SVGIG (reference sequence). The CDR3 is 13 residues long. V was cut by 0 bases and J by 2 bases, with 7 bases left in between. The CDR3: CAWSVTANTEAFF. The DNA of the CDR3 is TGTGCCTGGAGTGTCACAGCCAACACTGAAGCTTTCTTT.

The V call is TRBV4-3, the J call TRBJ1-1; 7 bases are a match to TRBD1. Germline-derived CDR1 and CDR2 are LGHNA and YSLEER. Trimming removed 1 base from V and 3 bases from J; junction bases left unmatched: 8. The CDR3 is 16 residues long. CDR3 nucleotides: TGCGCCAGCAGCCAAGCTGTAGGGGGCTGGGACACTGAAGCTTTCTTT. Its translation: CASSQAVGGWDTEAFF.

This chain joins TRBV18 and TRBJ1-4; 8 nucleotides line up with TRBD1. J was trimmed by 3 bases and V by 4 bases; bases with no gene match: 7. CDR3 length equals 16 residues. CDR1 is KGHSH and CDR2 is LQKENI in the germline V gene. The CDR3 sequence is CASSHGQGWANEKLFF. The DNA of the CDR3 is TGTGCCAGCTCACATGGACAGGGCTGGGCTAATGAAAAACTGTTTTTT.

This clone was seen just once. In DNA form, the CDR3 reads TGTGCCAGCAGCTTAGAGCCGGGACTGGAACAGTACTTC. It specifies CASSLEPGLEQYF. The rearrangement uses TRBV11-2 and TRBJ2-7; D is perhaps TRBD2 (6 bases). V lost 0 bases to trimming and J lost 10 bases, with 13 bases between them. Germline CDR1 reads SGHAT; CDR2 reads FQNNGV. There are 13 residues in the CDR3.

This chain connects TRBV19 to TRBJ2-1; unclear D gene. V lost 5 bases, J lost 4 bases, and 6 bases lay in between. The V gene's germline CDR1 is LNHDA and CDR2 SQIVND (reference sequence). This CDR3 has 12 residues. CDR3 sequence (DNA): TGTGCCAGTAGTGGCAGATACAATGAGCAGTTCTTC. Its protein product is CASSGRYNEQFF. Full variable domain (missing parts from reference TRBV19 and TRBJ2-1): DGGITQSPKYLFRKEGQNVTLSCEQNLNHDAMYWYRQDPGQGLRLIYYSQIVNDFQKGDIAEGYSVSREKKESFPLTVTSAQKNPTAFYLCASSGRYNEQFFGPGTRLTVL.

The chain links TRBV18 to TRBJ1-2, with a tentative D call TRBD1 (5 bases). This CDR3 has 17 residues. From germline, CDR1 is KGHSH and CDR2 LQKENI. The V gene lost 6 bases and the J gene lost 1 base, with 21 bases spanning the gap. The CDR3 region has the DNA TGTGCCAGCTCCCCCACCGGGGGGGGAGAGATTAACTATGGCTACACCTTC. Its translation is CASSPTGGGEINYGYTF.

The rearrangement uses TRBV7-2 and TRBJ2-2, with 12 bases that match TRBD2. The junction had 4 bases not matched to a gene; V was cut back by 5 bases and J by 6 bases. The CDR3 is 15 amino acids. The germline V gene has CDR1 SGHTA and CDR2 FQGNSA. CDR3: CASSPLAGGPGELFF. The CDR3 nucleotides read TGTGCCAGCAGCCCACTAGCGGGAGGCCCCGGGGAGCTGTTTTTT. The variable domain in full, with the rest retrieved from reference TRBV7-2 and TRBJ2-2, is GAGVSQSPSNKVTEKGKDVELRCDPISGHTALYWYRQSLGQGLEFLIYFQGNSAPDKSGLPSDRFSAERTGGSVSTLTIQRTQQEDSAVYLCASSPLAGGPGELFFGEGSRLTVL.

The chain combines TRBV5-1 with TRBJ2-3; 12 nucleotides agree with TRBD1. The CDR3 is 15 amino acids. V was clipped by 5 bases and J by 4 bases; unmatched bases: 5. Per the germline V gene, CDR1 is SGHRS and CDR2 is YFSETQ. CDR3 protein: CASRPGQGASDTQYF. CDR3 sequence (DNA): TGCGCCAGCAGACCGGGACAGGGGGCATCAGATACGCAGTATTTT.

The chain couples TRBV7-2 to TRBJ2-7; 11 bases map to TRBD2. Germline CDR1 reads SGHTA; CDR2 reads FQGNSA. The V and J ends lost 5 bases and 4 bases, in that order; junction bases with no gene match: 10. This CDR3 has 16 amino acids. The DNA for the CDR3 is TGTGCCAGCAGCCGAGCCCTAGCGGGAGGAATATACGAGCAGTACTTC. This sequence encodes CASSRALAGGIYEQYF.

The CDR3 DNA reads as TGTGCCGGCGCTCAGGGATCCTACGAGCAGTACGTC. This translates into CAGAQGSYEQYV. This chain links TRBV19 with TRBJ2-7, with D maybe TRBD1 (5 bases). CDR3 size: 12 residues. Germline V gives CDR1 LNHDA, CDR2 SQIVND (reference sequence). V dropped 11 bases and J dropped 1 base, with 12 bases sitting between them.

This clone was seen just once. The gene calls are TRBV9 and TRBJ2-2, with 8 bases matching TRBD2. The CDR3 extends over 15 amino acids. V shed 0 bases and J 6 bases; nucleotides not matched to a gene: 4. CDR1 is SGDLS and CDR2 is YYNGEE in the germline V gene. The CDR3 sequence is CASSVGLASAGELFF. CDR3 coding DNA: TGTGCCAGCAGCGTAGGACTAGCGTCGGCCGGGGAGCTGTTTTTT.

The rearrangement links TRBV27 to TRBJ1-2, with TRBD1 matching over 8 bases. The CDR3 runs 15 residues. Losses at the gene ends were 2 bases for V and 8 bases for J; bases not matched to a gene: 10. From germline, CDR1 is MNHEY and CDR2 SMNVEV (reference sequence). CDR3 sequence reads: CASSLTWQGAGGYTF. For the CDR3, the DNA is TGTGCCAGCAGTTTAACGTGGCAGGGGGCGGGGGGCTACACCTTC.

The chain couples TRBV30 to TRBJ2-2; 7 nucleotides agree with TRBD1. V lost 3 bases, J lost 1 base, and 5 bases stayed unmatched. The CDR3 contains 15 residues. Germline lookup yields CDR1 GTSNPN and CDR2 SVGIG (reference sequence). The CDR3 DNA is TGTGCCTGGAGAACTACAGGGGTGAACACCGGGGAGCTGTTTTTT. This sequence encodes CAWRTTGVNTGELFF.

The gene calls are TRBV29-1 and TRBJ2-5, with TRBD1 matching 9 bases. The V gene's germline CDR1 is SQVTM and CDR2 ANQGSEA. The CDR3 is 13 residues long. The V segment lost 6 bases and the J segment 5 bases; nucleotides outside the gene matches: 7. CDR3 amino acids: CSVNRGLGETQYF. The CDR3 nucleotides read TGCAGCGTGAACAGGGGGCTAGGCGAGACCCAGTACTTC.

This clone was seen a few times. The J gene is TRBJ1-5, the V gene TRBV4-3, with unresolved D. This CDR3 is built from 16 residues. Germline CDR1 is LGHNA and CDR2 is YSLEER. Between the trimmed V and J ends, which lost 0 bases and 0 bases, there was a span of 9 bases. CDR3 amino acids: CASSQELVYSNQPQHF. The CDR3 region has the DNA TGCGCCAGCAGCCAAGAACTGGTTTATAGCAATCAGCCCCAGCATTTT.

The chain carries TRBV10-2 and TRBJ2-7; maybe TRBD1 (6 bases). The CDR3 has 14 amino acids. The V end lost 3 bases, the J end lost 3 bases, and 12 bases lay between the germline ends. Germline V lookup: CDR1 WSHSY, CDR2 SAAADI. CDR3 coding DNA: TGCGCCAGCAGTGAAATGGGACATAACTACGAGCAGTACTTC. Its translation: CASSEMGHNYEQYF.